The clone carrying this TCR beta chain was detected only a few times. The data were taken from a study of human T cells and chemical hapten exposure. Regarding time point: pre-sensitization, week 0. Indicated treatment: therapeutic diphenylcyclopropenone sensitization with weekly scalp DPC. From the RACE reads, TCRdb called clonotypes with MiXCR, one entry per CDR3 protein. The sample includes around 330,000 distinct CDR3 sequences, 5.5% seen only once; the top ten take roughly 8.2%. This CDR3 comprises 15 residues. V shed 5 bases, J shed 5 bases, and the junction held 5 bases outside the gene matches.

The sample was whole blood, taken in connection with sensitization to the hapten diphenylcyclopropenone (DPC). This TCR was recovered from a woman aged 18-35 years with alopecia areata. Some clones in this sample may be carry-over from other donors' samples. This chain connects TRBV12-3 or TRBV12-4 to TRBJ2-3; 12 bases fit TRBD2. The CDR3 DNA follows: TGTGCCAGCAGTACGACTAGCGGGGGACTAGATACGCAGTATTTT. Protein sequence: CASSTTSGGLDTQYF.